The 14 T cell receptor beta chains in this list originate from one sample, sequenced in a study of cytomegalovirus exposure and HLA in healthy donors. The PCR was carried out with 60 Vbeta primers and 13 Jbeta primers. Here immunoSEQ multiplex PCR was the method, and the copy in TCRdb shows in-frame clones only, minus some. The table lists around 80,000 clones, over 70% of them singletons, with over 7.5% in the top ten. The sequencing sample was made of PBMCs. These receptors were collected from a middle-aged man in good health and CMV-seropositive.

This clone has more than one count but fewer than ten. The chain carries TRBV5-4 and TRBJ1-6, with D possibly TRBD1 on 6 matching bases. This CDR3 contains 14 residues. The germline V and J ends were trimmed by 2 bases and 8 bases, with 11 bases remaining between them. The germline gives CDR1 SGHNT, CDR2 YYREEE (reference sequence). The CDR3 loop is CASSLGDRHSPLHF. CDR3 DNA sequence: TGTGCCAGCAGCTTAGGAGACAGGCATTCACCCCTCCACTTT.

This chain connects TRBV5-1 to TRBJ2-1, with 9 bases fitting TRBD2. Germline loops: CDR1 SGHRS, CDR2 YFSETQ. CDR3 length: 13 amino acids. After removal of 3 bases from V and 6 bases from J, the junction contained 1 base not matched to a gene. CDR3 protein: CASSWRGGNEQFF. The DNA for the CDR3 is TGCGCCAGCAGCTGGCGGGGGGGCAATGAGCAGTTCTTC.

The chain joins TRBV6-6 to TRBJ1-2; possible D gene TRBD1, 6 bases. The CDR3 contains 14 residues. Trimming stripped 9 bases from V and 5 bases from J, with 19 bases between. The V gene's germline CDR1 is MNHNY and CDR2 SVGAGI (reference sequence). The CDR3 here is CASSGQQGTYGYTF. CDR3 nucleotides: TGTGCCAGTTCCGGCCAACAGGGCACGTATGGCTACACCTTC.

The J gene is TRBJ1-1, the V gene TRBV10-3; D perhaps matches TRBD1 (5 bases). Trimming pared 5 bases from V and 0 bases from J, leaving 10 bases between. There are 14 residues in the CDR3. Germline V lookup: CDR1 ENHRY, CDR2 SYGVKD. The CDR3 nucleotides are TGTGCCATCAGTCTAGGGGCTATGAACACTGAAGCTTTCTTT. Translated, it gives CAISLGAMNTEAFF.

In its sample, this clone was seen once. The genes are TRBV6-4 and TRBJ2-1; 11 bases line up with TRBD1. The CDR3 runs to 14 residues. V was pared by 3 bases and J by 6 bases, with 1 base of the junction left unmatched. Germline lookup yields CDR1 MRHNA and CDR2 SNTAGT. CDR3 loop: CASSEGTGGNEQFF. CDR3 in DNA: TGTGCCAGCAGTGAGGGGACAGGGGGCAATGAGCAGTTCTTC.

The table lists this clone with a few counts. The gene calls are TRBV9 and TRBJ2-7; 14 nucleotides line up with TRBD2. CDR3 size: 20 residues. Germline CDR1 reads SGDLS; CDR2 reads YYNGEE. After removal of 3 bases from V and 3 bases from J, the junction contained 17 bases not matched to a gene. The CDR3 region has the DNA TGTGCCAGCAGCGCGACGGGACGGCCACGCGGGACTAGCGGGGGCTACGAGCAGTACTTC. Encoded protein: CASSATGRPRGTSGGYEQYF.

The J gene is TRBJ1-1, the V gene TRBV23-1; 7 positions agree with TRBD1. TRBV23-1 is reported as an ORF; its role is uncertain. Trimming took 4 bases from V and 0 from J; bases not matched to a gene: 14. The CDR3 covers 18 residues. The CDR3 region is CASSRGGYWDSLNTEAFF. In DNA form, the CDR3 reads TGCGCCAGCAGTCGTGGAGGCTATTGGGACAGCTTGAACACTGAAGCTTTCTTT.

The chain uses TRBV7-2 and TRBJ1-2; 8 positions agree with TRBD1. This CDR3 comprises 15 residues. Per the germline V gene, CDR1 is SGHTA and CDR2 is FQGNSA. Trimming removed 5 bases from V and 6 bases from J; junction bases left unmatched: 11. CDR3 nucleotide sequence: TGTGCCAGCAGCGTCACCTCAGGGGGCGCGGATGGCTACACCTTC. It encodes CASSVTSGGADGYTF.

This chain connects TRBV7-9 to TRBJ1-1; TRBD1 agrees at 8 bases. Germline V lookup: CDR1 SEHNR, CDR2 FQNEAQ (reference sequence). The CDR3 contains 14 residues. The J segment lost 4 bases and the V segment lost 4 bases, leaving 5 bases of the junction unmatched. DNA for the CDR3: TGTGCCAGCAGCTCAGGGGGCAGAGGCACTGAAGCTTTCTTT. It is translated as CASSSGGRGTEAFF.

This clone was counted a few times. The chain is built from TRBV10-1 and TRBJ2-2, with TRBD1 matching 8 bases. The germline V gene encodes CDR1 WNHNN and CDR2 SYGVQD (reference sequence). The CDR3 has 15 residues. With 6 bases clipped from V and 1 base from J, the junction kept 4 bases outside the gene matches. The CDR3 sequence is CASSPGGLNTGELFF. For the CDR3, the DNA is TGCGCCAGCAGCCCAGGGGGCCTGAACACCGGGGAGCTGTTTTTT.

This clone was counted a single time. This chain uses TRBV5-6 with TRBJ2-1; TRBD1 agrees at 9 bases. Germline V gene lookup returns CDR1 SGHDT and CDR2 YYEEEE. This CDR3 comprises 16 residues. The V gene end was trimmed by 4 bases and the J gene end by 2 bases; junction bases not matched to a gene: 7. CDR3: CASSPTGGFTYNEQFF. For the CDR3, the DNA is TGTGCCAGCAGCCCTACAGGGGGCTTTACCTACAATGAGCAGTTCTTC.

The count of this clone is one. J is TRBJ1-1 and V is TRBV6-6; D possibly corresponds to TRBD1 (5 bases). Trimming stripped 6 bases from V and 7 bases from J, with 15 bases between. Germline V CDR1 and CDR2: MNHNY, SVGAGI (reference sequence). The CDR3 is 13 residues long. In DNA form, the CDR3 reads TGTGCCAGCAGCCAACGTCGACAGAATGAAGCTTTCTTT. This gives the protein CASSQRRQNEAFF.

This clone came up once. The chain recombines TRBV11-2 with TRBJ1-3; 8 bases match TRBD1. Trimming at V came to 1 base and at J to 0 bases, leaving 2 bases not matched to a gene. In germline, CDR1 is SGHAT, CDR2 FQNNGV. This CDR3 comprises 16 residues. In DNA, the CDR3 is TGTGCCAGCAGCTTAGGGGACAGGCCCTCTGGAAACACCATATATTTT. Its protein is CASSLGDRPSGNTIYF.

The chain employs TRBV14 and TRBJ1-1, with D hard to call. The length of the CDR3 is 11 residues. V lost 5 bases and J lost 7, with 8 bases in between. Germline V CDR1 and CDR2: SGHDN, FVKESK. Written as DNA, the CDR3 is TGTGCCAGCAGCGACACGGTTGAAGCTTTCTTT. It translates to CASSDTVEAFF.